This record concerns one TCR beta chain sequence. The antigen remains undetermined. Viral peptide pools were used in the ViraFEST assay to expand antigen-specific CD4+ T cells, and sequencing came afterward. With approximately 10 days of culture completed, CD4+ T cells were isolated. Vaccine recipients, nucleocapsid antibody negative, had no prior SARS-CoV-2 infection. Each culture well received under 2.5 million PBMC. These cells were then cultured in IMDM with about 9.9 IU/ml IL-2 and 9.5 to 10 ug/ml peptides. The data were obtained in a study of vaccination effects on CD4 cells after COVID-19. This CDR3 contains 17 residues. After removal of 5 bases from V and 2 bases from J, the junction contained 11 bases not matched to a gene. Germline V CDR1 and CDR2: MDHEN, SYDVKM. The study, taken as a whole, reports: Healthy vaccinees' vaccine-induced clones included only 1 of 255 cross-reacting with common cold coronaviruses. Marked contraction was observed in infection-induced and vaccine-induced clones late after vaccination. Convalescent patients were scarce, and early post-infection timepoints were absent.

Generated by immunoSEQ multiplex PCR, the TCRdb table keeps only in-frame clones and is missing some. The sample consists of tens of thousands of clones, around 77% of them appearing once. The rearrangement uses TRBV28 and TRBJ1-3; 8 bases align to TRBD1. The sequencing used CD4+ T cells from PBMCs cultured with HCoV-NL63 spike peptides, collected before COVID-19 vaccination. This TCR was recovered from a human donor who received a COVID-19 vaccine. The CDR3: CASSLPLRDRPGNTIYF. The CDR3, as DNA: TGTGCCAGCAGTCTACCCCTAAGGGACAGGCCTGGAAACACCATATATTTT. The full variable domain, rest sourced from reference TRBV28 and TRBJ1-3, is DVKVTQSSRYLVKRTGEKVFLECVQDMDHENMFWYRQDPGLGLRLIYFSYDVKMKEKGDIPEGYSVSREKKERFSLILESASTNQTSMYLCASSLPLRDRPGNTIYFGEGSWLTVV.